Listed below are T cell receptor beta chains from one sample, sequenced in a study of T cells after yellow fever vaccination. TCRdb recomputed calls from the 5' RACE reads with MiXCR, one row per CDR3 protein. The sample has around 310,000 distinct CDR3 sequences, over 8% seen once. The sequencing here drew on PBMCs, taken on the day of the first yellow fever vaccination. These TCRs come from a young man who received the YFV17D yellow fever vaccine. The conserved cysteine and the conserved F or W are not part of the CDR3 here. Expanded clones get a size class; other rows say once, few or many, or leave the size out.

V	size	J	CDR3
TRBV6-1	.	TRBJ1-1	ASSEGNMNTEAF
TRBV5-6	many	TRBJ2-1	ASSLSLSSYNEQF
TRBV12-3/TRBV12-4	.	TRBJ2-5	ASIPSVRGSGQETQY
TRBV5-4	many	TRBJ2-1	ASSFQGGDEQF
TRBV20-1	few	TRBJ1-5	SASPTGEGAIAQPQH
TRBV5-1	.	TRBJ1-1	ASSPTNRGEAF
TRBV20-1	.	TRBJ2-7	SARTGGYEQY
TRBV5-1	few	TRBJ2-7	ASSPGLGSSYEQY
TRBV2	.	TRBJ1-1	ASSRGEGLPEAF
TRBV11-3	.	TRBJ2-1	ASSLDRSYNEQF
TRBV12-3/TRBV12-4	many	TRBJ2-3	ASSLRTTDTQY
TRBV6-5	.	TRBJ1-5	ASSHGTGTYSNQPQH
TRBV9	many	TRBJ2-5	ASSVGSLRETQY
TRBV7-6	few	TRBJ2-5	ASSLNTGTKETQY
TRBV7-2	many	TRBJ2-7	ASSSTSDLSYEQY